This T cell receptor (beta chain) was identified in a study of cytomegalovirus exposure and HLA in healthy donors. Study-level points and caveats: TCR association rates varied by HLA locus in a later analysis, with DRB1 highest and HLA-C lowest. V- and J-gene trimming of TCR beta was linked (in a later analysis) to a missense DCLRE1C variant. Cytomegalovirus-associated status was assigned to approximately 160 TCR beta chains.

This PCR relied on a set of 60 Vbeta primers and 13 Jbeta primers. The repertoire was sequenced with immunoSEQ multiplex PCR; TCRdb's copy has only in-frame clones and lacks some. The table shows tens of thousands of clones, with roughly 75% occurring only once. CDR3 length: 16 amino acids. The V gene's germline CDR1 is LNHDA and CDR2 SQIVND (reference sequence). Unmatched junction bases numbered 12, after V lost 4 bases and J lost 4 bases. This clone was counted only a few times. Antigen: not known. This chain connects TRBV19 to TRBJ1-1; 7 nucleotides align to TRBD1. The receptor was derived from a man aged 40-49 years in good health and CMV-seronegative. The sequenced material came from PBMCs. CDR3 coding DNA: TGTGCCAGTAGTACCAGTCCGGGGGCAGGGGGCACTGAAGCTTTCTTT. Translating gives CASSTSPGAGGTEAFF.